Shown below are 2 T cell receptor beta chains from a single sample sequenced in a study of T cell responses to AZD1222 COVID-19 vaccine (dated by TCRdb to the early 2020s). The library was generated by the immunoSEQ multiplex PCR assay. Imported from immuneACCESS, the table was reduced by TCRdb to in-frame sequences with V and J called. These copies leave out some clones; in studies compared against another copy, an unresolved V gene accounts for under half, and the cause of the remainder is not known. The sample table shows around 100,000 clones, and 65% to 90% are seen once. Approximately 6.8% of the sample is in the top ten clones. Reading the label with the study, this specimen's time point is: baseline before first vaccination. The specimen comprised peripheral blood, sampled on day 0 of AZD1222 vaccination. All receptors come from an adult in good health.

The chain uses TRBV4-3 and TRBJ1-5, with 7 bases that match TRBD1. CDR1 is LGHNA, CDR2 YSLEER, per germline. J was trimmed by 6 bases and V by 0 bases; bases with no gene match: 5. This CDR3 region has 15 residues. CDR3 DNA sequence: TGCGCCAGCAGCCAAGAGCGACAGGGTGGTCAGCCCCAGCATTTT. Translated, it gives CASSQERQGGQPQHF.

The V and J genes are TRBV9 and TRBJ2-3; TRBD2 matches at 8 bases. The CDR3 length is 14 residues. The V gene's germline CDR1 is SGDLS and CDR2 YYNGEE. V trimming: 0 bases; J trimming: 12 bases; junction bases outside the gene matches: 9. In nucleotides, the CDR3 is TGTGCCAGCAGCGTAGGTTTAGCGGGGACCACCCAGTATTTT. Encoded protein: CASSVGLAGTTQYF.